This T cell receptor beta chain was profiled in a study of shared clonotypes between healthy human individuals. Study conclusions and caveats: Shared clonotypes: approximately 5.3% naive CD4, under 4% naive CD8, 2.3% memory CD4, about 0.4% memory CD8. Relative to their counterparts shared across all four donors, non-shared clonotypes exhibited diminished generation probabilities.

Deep-level assay runs were performed. Only in-frame clones appear in the TCRdb table, and some are missing; sequencing was by immunoSEQ multiplex PCR. Among around 2,000,000 clones listed, 95% were seen once. About this clone itself: What it binds is not known.

The clonotype originates from a man aged 18 to 29 in good health. Sequenced sample: naive CD4+ T cells sorted from blood. The subset was: CD45RA+ positively selected.

The CDR3 spells CASSLALQDFGSNEQFF. CDR3 nucleotides: TGCGCCAGCAGCTTGGCCCTACAAGATTTTGGCTCCAATGAGCAGTTCTTC. The chain recombines TRBV5-1 with TRBJ2-1, with no clear D. The CDR3 has 17 amino acids. V was clipped by 0 bases and J by 6 bases, with 19 bases between them. Germline loops: CDR1 SGHRS, CDR2 YFSETQ.